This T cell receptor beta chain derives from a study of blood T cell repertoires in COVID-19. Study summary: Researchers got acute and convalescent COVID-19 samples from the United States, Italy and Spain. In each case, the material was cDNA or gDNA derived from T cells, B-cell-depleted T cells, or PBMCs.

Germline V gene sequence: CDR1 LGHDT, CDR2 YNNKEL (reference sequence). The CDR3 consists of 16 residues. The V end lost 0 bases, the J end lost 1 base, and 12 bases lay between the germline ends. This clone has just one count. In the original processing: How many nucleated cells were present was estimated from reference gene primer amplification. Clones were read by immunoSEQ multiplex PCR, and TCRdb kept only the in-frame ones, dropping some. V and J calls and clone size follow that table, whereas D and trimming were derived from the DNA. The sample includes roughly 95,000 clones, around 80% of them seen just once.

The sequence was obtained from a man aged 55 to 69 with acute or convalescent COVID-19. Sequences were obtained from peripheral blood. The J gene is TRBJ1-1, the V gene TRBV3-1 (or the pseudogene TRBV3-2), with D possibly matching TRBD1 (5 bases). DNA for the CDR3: TGTGCCAGCAGCCAAGATTTCGGACACCCGAACACTGAAGCTTTCTTT. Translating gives CASSQDFGHPNTEAFF.